This TCR beta chain came from a study of T cell responses to AZD1222 COVID-19 vaccine. Study-wide results and caveats: At 160-218 and 743-854, vaccine-associated CD4 TCRs were dominant, and they spanned spike. The study reported that nearly half of spike-specific TCRs target unmutated variant regions.

Looked up from germline, CDR1 is MNHEY and CDR2 is SVGAGI. The length of the CDR3 is 12 residues. V lost 6 bases and J lost 3, with 6 bases in between. Generated by immunoSEQ multiplex PCR, the TCRdb table keeps only in-frame clones and is missing some. The sample has just under 55,000 clones; roughly nine tenths are singletons. On this clone: Antigen specificity is unknown.

The chain carries TRBV6-5 and TRBJ1-5; D unresolved. Here the sequenced sample was peripheral blood, taken on day 0 of AZD1222 vaccination. The TCR comes from an adult in good health. In DNA form, the CDR3 reads TGTGCCAGCAGGATGGACAATCAGCCCCAGCATTTT. Translation: CASRMDNQPQHF.